The 18 T cell receptor beta chains listed next were all sequenced from one sample in a study of molecular identifiers for immune sequencing clone quantification. One entry per CDR3 protein, called by TCRdb with MiXCR from the PCR reads. The top ten clones hold about 0.71% of a sample with roughly 300,000 distinct CDR3 sequences, 24% of them seen once. The sample taken for sequencing was naive CD8+ T cells from blood, with Jurkat cell RNA spiked in. Subset of the sample: FACS-sorted CD8+CD4-CCR7+CD45RA+ naive T cells. The receptors derive from a human donor in good health. Some libraries in this study had Jurkat cell RNA spiked in.

This clonotype was seen at least ten times. V usage is TRBV5-6 and J usage is TRBJ2-3; D is perhaps TRBD2 (6 bases). V was clipped by 0 bases and J by 5 bases, with 16 bases between them. Germline values: CDR1 SGHDT, CDR2 YYEEEE. This CDR3 comprises 16 residues. In DNA, the CDR3 is TGTGCCAGCAGCTTGGCCGGAACGGGAGTGAAAGATACGCAGTATTTT. As protein: CASSLAGTGVKDTQYF.

The chain couples TRBV6-2 or TRBV6-3 to TRBJ2-3, with 9 bases lining up with TRBD2. This CDR3 spans 16 amino acids. The germline V gene has CDR1 MNHEY and CDR2 SVGEGT. The V segment lost 2 bases and the J segment 0 bases; nucleotides outside the gene matches: 3. CDR3 loop: CASSYGTSRSTDTQYF. The CDR3 DNA reads TGTGCCAGCAGTTACGGGACTAGCAGAAGCACAGATACGCAGTATTTT.

This clonotype came up many times. The chain is built from TRBV6-5 and TRBJ1-1, with a possible D match to TRBD1 (5 bases). From germline, CDR1 is MNHEY and CDR2 SVGAGI. The CDR3 consists of 14 residues. V gave up 5 bases and J gave up 6 bases, with 16 bases separating them. CDR3 loop: CASSTQVLEAEAFF. CDR3 DNA sequence: TGTGCCAGCAGTACACAGGTTCTTGAGGCTGAAGCTTTCTTT.

For this clonotype: A much larger clonotype is one base distant, so this may be a read error. The chain joins TRBV6-2 or TRBV6-3 to TRBJ1-5; D gene unclear. Looked up from germline, CDR1 is MNHEY and CDR2 is SVGEGT. The CDR3 totals 12 residues. In DNA, the CDR3 is TGTGCCGCTGGACTAGGGCGTCAGCCCCAGCGTTTT. Encoded protein: CAAGLGRQPQRF.

For this clonotype: This clone may be a read error of a much larger clone one base away. The chain employs TRBV28 and TRBJ1-5; D is unresolved. Trimming left V 2 bases short and J 9 bases short, with 11 bases between. The CDR3 is 13 residues long. Germline-derived CDR1 and CDR2 are MDHEN and SYDVKM. The CDR3 DNA sequence: TGTGCCAGCAGTTTACAGGCGGCCCCGCCCCAGCATTTT. Its translation: CASSLQAAPPQHF.

This clonotype has more than one count but fewer than ten. The chain recombines TRBV20-1 with TRBJ2-7; the D gene could be TRBD1 or TRBD2 (5 bases each). The germline V and J ends were trimmed by 6 bases and 2 bases, with 17 bases remaining between them. In germline, CDR1 is DFQATT, CDR2 SNEGSKA (reference sequence). The CDR3 has 14 amino acids. The DNA of the CDR3 is TGCAGTGCCAACCCCCCCGAGGGACCCTACGAGCAGTACTTC. Translating it yields CSANPPEGPYEQYF.

CDR3 sequence reads: CASSFGGQSYNSPLHF. The DNA for the CDR3 is TGTGCCAGCAGTTTCGGGGGGCAATCCTATAATTCACCCCTCCACTTT. The V gene is TRBV27, the J gene TRBJ1-6; D perhaps matches TRBD1 (6 bases). V was cut by 3 bases and J by 1 base, with 10 bases left in between. This CDR3 region has 16 residues. Per the germline V gene, CDR1 is MNHEY and CDR2 is SMNVEV (reference sequence).

About this clonotype: A much larger clone lies one base from this, so it may be a read error. The V call is TRBV15, the J call TRBJ2-7, with D perhaps matching TRBD1 or TRBD2 (5 bases each). CDR1 LNHNV and CDR2 YYDKDF come from the germline V gene (reference sequence). V lost 6 bases and J lost 4, with 13 bases in between. The CDR3 totals 13 residues. CDR3 sequence reads: CATSMLGEYEQYF. The CDR3 DNA reads TGTGCCACCAGTATGTTAGGGGAGTACGAGCAGTACTTC.

This clonotype occurred once. A single base separates this from a much larger clone, so it may be a read error. The V call is TRBV20-1, the J call TRBJ1-3; D is possibly TRBD1 (5 bases). CDR1 DFQATT and CDR2 SNEGSKA come from the germline V gene (reference sequence). The CDR3 is made up of 14 amino acids. The CDR3: CCARTGSSGNTIYF. For the CDR3, the DNA is TGCTGTGCTAGAACAGGCTCGTCCGGAAACACCATATATTTT.

This clonotype was recorded at least ten times. V gene TRBV7-2 combines with J gene TRBJ2-7; no firm D call. Trimming shortened V by 1 base and J by 0 bases, and 7 bases separated the two germline ends. The CDR3 contains 14 residues. The V gene's germline CDR1 is SGHTA and CDR2 FQGNSA. The CDR3 loop reads CASSLVSSSYEQYF. The CDR3 nucleotides read TGTGCCAGCAGCTTAGTATCTAGCTCCTACGAGCAGTACTTC.

CDR3 residues: CASGPLREDTDTQYF. The CDR3 DNA is TGTGCCAGCGGTCCCCTGAGGGAAGATACAGATACGCAGTATTTT. The chain combines TRBV28 with TRBJ2-3, with a possible D match to TRBD2 (5 bases). Germline V gene lookup returns CDR1 MDHEN and CDR2 SYDVKM. The V end lost 8 bases, the J end lost 3 bases, and 18 bases lay between the germline ends. CDR3 size: 15 residues.

This clonotype was picked up a small number of times. This chain joins TRBV4-3 and TRBJ2-4; 7 nucleotides line up with TRBD1. Germline loops: CDR1 LGHNA, CDR2 YSLEER. CDR3 length equals 16 residues. V dropped 4 bases and J dropped 0; count of bases not matched to a gene: 6. CDR3 bases: TGCGCCAGCAGCCCCCGGGACAGAGTAGCCAAAAACATTCAGTACTTC. Amino acid sequence: CASSPRDRVAKNIQYF.

This chain uses TRBV4-1 with TRBJ2-1, with D possibly matching TRBD2 (6 bases). Germline V CDR1 and CDR2: MGHRA, YSYEKL. V was cut by 0 bases and J by 6 bases, with 15 bases left in between. CDR3 length: 16 residues. The CDR3 DNA follows: TGCGCCAGCAGCCAAGAAAAGACGGCTAGCGTCAATGAGCAGTTCTTC. Translated, it gives CASSQEKTASVNEQFF.

As to this clonotype: Possible read error: a much larger clone is one base away. The chain recombines TRBV24-1 with TRBJ2-5; the D is unclear. Germline CDR1 and CDR2: KGHDR and SFDVKD. Trimming took off 4 bases at V and 0 bases at J, with 17 bases between the two ends. The CDR3 spans 17 residues. The CDR3 loop reads CATSDRGSRVYQETQYF. CDR3 DNA sequence: TGTGCCACCAGTGACCGCGGATCTCGAGTATACCAAGAGACCCAGTACTTC.

This chain joins TRBV27 and TRBJ2-1, with no clear D. There are 13 residues in the CDR3. CDR1 and CDR2 (germline): MNHEY, SMNVEV (reference sequence). The V and J ends lost 3 bases and 6 bases respectively, with 9 bases between them. This CDR3 is CASSFRVGNEQFF. CDR3 DNA: TGTGCCAGCAGTTTTAGGGTTGGCAATGAGCAGTTCTTC.

The chain links TRBV7-8 to TRBJ1-1; no clear D gene. V dropped 5 bases and J dropped 6 bases, with 16 bases sitting between them. From germline, CDR1 is SGHVS and CDR2 FQNEAQ. The CDR3 contains 14 residues. This CDR3 is CASSPDIPTSEAFF. DNA of the CDR3: TGTGCCAGCAGCCCTGACATCCCCACCTCTGAAGCTTTCTTT.

As concerns this clonotype: Since a much larger clone is just one base distant, this may be a read error. The rearrangement uses TRBV27 and TRBJ2-7, with TRBD1 matching 7 bases. CDR1 MNHEY and CDR2 SMNVEV come from the germline V gene (reference sequence). This CDR3 has 15 amino acids. V lost 2 bases, J lost 4 bases, and 8 bases stayed unmatched. The CDR3 is CASSLPGGQMYEQYF. CDR3 bases: TGTGCCAGCAGTTTACCAGGGGGACAGATGTACGAGCAGTACTTC.

This clonotype was seen a handful of times. The chain links TRBV6-2 or TRBV6-3 to TRBJ2-5; D is uncertain. CDR1 MNHEY and CDR2 SVGEGT come from the germline V gene. The CDR3 is 11 amino acids. Trimming took 6 bases from V and 7 from J, leaving 9 bases between them. The chain's CDR3 is CASSSAWTQYF. Written as DNA, the CDR3 is TGTGCCAGCAGCTCCGCTTGGACCCAGTACTTC.